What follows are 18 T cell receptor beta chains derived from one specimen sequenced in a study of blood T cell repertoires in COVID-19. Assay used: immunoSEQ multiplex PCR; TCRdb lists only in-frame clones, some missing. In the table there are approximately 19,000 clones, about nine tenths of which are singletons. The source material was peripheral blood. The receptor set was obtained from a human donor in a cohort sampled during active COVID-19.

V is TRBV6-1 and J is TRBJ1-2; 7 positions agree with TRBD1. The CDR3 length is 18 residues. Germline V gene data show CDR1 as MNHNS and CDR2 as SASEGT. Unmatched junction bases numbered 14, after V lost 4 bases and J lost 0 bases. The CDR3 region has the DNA TGTGCCAGCAGTGGAAAGACAGGGTCCGAAATAACTAACTATGGCTACACCTTC. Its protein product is CASSGKTGSEITNYGYTF.

DNA of the CDR3: TGTGCCAGCAGCCCGCCGGAGGAAGATACGCAGTATTTT. It yields the protein CASSPPEEDTQYF. The chain couples TRBV7-2 to TRBJ2-3; tentatively, D is TRBD2 (5 bases). CDR3 size: 13 residues. V lost 5 bases to trimming and J lost 5 bases, with 11 bases between them. CDR1 and CDR2 from the germline V gene are SGHTA and FQGNSA. The whole variable domain, remainder taken from reference TRBV7-2 and TRBJ2-3, is GAGVSQSPSNKVTEKGKDVELRCDPISGHTALYWYRQSLGQGLEFLIYFQGNSAPDKSGLPSDRFSAERTGGSVSTLTIQRTQQEDSAVYLCASSPPEEDTQYFGPGTRLTVL.

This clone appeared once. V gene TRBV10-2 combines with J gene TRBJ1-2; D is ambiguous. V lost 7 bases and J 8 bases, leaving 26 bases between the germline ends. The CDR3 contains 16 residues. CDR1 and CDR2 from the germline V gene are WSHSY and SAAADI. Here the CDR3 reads CASTFVRGGGTDGYTF. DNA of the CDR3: TGCGCCAGCACTTTTGTTCGGGGAGGAGGAACAGACGGCTACACCTTC.

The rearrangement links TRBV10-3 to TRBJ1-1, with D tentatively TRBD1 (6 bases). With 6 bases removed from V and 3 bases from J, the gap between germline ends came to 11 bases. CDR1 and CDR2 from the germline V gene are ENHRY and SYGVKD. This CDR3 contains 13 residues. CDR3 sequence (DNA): TGTGCCATCAGAGCAAGACAGGACACTGAAGCTTTCTTT. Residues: CAIRARQDTEAFF.

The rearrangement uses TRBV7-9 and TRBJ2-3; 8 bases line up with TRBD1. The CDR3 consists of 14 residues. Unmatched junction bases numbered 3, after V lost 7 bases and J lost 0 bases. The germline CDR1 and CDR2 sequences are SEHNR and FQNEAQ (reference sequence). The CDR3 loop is CASTGQGSTDTQYF. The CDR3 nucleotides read TGTGCCAGCACCGGACAGGGTAGCACAGATACGCAGTATTTT.

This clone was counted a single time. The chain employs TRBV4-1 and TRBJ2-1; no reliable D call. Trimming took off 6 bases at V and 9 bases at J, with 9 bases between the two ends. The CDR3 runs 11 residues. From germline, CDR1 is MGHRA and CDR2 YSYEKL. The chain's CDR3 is CASRESSEQFF. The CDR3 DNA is TGCGCCAGCAGGGAATCTAGTGAGCAGTTCTTC.

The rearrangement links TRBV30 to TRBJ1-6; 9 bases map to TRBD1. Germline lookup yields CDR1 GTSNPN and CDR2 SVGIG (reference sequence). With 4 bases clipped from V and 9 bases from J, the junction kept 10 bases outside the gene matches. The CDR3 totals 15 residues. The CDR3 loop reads CAWTYRDRVGSPLHF. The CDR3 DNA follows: TGTGCCTGGACCTACCGGGACAGGGTAGGTTCACCCCTCCACTTT.

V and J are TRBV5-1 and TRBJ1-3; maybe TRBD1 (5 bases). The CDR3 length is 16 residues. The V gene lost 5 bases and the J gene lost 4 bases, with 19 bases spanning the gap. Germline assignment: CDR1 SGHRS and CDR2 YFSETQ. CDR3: CASSGRDPRTGNTIYF. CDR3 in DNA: TGCGCCAGCAGTGGGAGGGACCCGAGAACGGGAAACACCATATATTTT.

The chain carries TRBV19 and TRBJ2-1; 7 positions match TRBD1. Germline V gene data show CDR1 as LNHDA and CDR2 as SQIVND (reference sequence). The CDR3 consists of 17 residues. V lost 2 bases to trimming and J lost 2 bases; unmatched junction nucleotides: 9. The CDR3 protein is CASSITGTAQTYNEQFF. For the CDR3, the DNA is TGTGCCAGTAGTATAACTGGGACAGCCCAGACCTACAATGAGCAGTTCTTC.

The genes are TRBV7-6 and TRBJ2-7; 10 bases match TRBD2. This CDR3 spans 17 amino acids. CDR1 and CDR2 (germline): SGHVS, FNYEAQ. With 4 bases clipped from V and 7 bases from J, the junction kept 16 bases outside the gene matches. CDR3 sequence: CASSSEIAGGSRWEQYF. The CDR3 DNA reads TGTGCCAGCAGCTCCGAGATAGCGGGGGGTTCTCGATGGGAGCAGTACTTC. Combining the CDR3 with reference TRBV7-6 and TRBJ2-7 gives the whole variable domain GAGVSQSPRYKVTKRGQDVALRCDPISGHVSLYWYRQALGQGPEFLTYFNYEAQQDKSGLPNDRFSAERPEGSISTLTIQRTEQRDSAMYRCASSSEIAGGSRWEQYFGPGTRLTVT.

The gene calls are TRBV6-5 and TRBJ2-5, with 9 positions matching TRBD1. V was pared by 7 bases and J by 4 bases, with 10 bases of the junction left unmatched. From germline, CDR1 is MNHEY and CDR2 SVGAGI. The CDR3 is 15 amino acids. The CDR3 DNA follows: TGTGCCAGCACAGGACAGGGGTTTGGAGGAGAGACCCAGTACTTC. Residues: CASTGQGFGGETQYF.

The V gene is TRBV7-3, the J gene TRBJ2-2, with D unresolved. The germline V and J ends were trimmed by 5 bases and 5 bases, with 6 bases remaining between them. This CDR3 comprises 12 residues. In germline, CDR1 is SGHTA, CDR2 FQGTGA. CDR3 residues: CASSPRTGELFF. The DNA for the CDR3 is TGTGCCAGCAGCCCACGGACCGGGGAGCTGTTTTTT.

For the CDR3, the DNA is TGTGCCAGCAGCCAAGTCAGGGGACCCTCCTACAATGAGCAGTTCTTC. Its translation: CASSQVRGPSYNEQFF. The rearrangement joins TRBV14 to TRBJ2-1, with D maybe TRBD1 (6 bases). V lost 1 base and J lost 0, with 10 bases in between. This CDR3 has 16 amino acids. CDR1 and CDR2 from the germline V gene are SGHDN and FVKESK. Full variable domain (missing parts from reference TRBV14 and TRBJ2-1): EAGVTQFPSHSVIEKGQTVTLRCDPISGHDNLYWYRRVMGKEIKFLLHFVKESKQDESGMPNNRFLAERTGGTYSTLKVQPAELEDSGVYFCASSQVRGPSYNEQFFGPGTRLTVL.

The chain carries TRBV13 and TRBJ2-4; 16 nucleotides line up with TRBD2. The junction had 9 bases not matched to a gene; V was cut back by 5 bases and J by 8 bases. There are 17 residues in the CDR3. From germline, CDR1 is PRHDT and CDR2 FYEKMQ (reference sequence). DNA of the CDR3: TGTGCCAGCAGCCCGGGGACTAGCGGGGGGGCACGGGACATTCAGTACTTC. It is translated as CASSPGTSGGARDIQYF. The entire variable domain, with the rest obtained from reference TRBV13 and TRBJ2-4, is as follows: AAGVIQSPRHLIKEKRETATLKCYPIPRHDTVYWYQQGPGQDPQFLISFYEKMQSDKGSIPDRFSAQQFSDYHSELNMSSLELGDSALYFCASSPGTSGGARDIQYFGAGTRLSVL.

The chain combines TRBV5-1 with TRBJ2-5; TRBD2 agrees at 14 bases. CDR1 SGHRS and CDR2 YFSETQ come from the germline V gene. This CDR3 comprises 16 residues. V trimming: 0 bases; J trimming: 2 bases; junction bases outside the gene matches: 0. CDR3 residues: CASSLGTSGGQETQYF. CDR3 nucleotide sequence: TGCGCCAGCAGCTTGGGGACTAGCGGGGGGCAAGAGACCCAGTACTTC.

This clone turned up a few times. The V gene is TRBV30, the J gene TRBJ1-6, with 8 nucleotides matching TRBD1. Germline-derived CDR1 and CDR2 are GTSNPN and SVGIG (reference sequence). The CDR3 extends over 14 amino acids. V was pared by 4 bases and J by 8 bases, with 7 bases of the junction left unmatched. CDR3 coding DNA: TGTGCCTGGAAAATCAGGGGGCCGGATTCACCCCTCCACTTT. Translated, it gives CAWKIRGPDSPLHF.

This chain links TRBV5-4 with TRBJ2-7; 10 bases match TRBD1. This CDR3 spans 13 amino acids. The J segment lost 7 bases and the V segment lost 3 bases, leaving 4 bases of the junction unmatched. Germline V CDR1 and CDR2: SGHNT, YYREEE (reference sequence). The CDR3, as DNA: TGTGCCAGCAGCTCCGACAGGGGGCTGGAGCAGTACTTC. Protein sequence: CASSSDRGLEQYF.

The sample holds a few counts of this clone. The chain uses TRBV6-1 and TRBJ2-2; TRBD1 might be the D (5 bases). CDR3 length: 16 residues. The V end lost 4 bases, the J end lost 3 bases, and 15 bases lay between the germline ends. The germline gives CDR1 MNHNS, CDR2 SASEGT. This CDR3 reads CASSAKGILYTGELFF. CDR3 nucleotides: TGTGCCAGCAGTGCTAAGGGGATCCTATACACCGGGGAGCTGTTTTTT.